The 7 T cell receptor beta chains below all came from one sample that was sequenced in a study of early T cells in non-severe SARS-CoV-2 infection. MiXCR, applied by TCRdb to the 5' RACE reads, yields one record per CDR3 protein. The sample carries some 46,000 distinct CDR3 sequences, around 6.1% recorded once. The sample here was whole blood, taken at baseline. These receptors all stem from an adult who was a healthcare worker with PCR-confirmed SARS-CoV-2 infection or an uninfected control (not recorded which).

The chain couples TRBV7-9 to TRBJ2-1; D is unclear. Germline V CDR1 and CDR2: SEHNR, FQNEAQ (reference sequence). This CDR3 is 15 amino acids long. Trimming left V 3 bases short and J 0 bases short, with 9 bases between. The DNA for the CDR3 is TGTGCCAGCAGCTTTTTACGAAGCTCCTACAATGAGCAGTTCTTC. Its protein is CASSFLRSSYNEQFF.

This clonotype was seen at least ten times. The J gene is TRBJ1-3, the V gene TRBV4-2; 7 nucleotides agree with TRBD1. Germline lookup yields CDR1 LGHNA and CDR2 YNFKEQ. This CDR3 contains 16 residues. V shed 0 bases, J shed 2 bases, and the junction held 4 bases outside the gene matches. The CDR3 DNA reads TGTGCCAGCAGCCAAGATCGGACAGGAGCTGGAAACACCATATATTTT. Translated: CASSQDRTGAGNTIYF.

This clonotype was counted ten times or more. The CDR3 DNA reads as TGCAGTGCCTCCCGGGGGGAGCCTGAAGCTTTCTTT. Protein: CSASRGEPEAFF. The chain joins TRBV20-1 to TRBJ1-1; D possibly corresponds to TRBD1 (5 bases). Germline assignment: CDR1 DFQATT and CDR2 SNEGSKA (reference sequence). Trimming took off 6 bases at V and 6 bases at J, with 14 bases between the two ends. The CDR3 has 12 amino acids.

This clonotype has a handful of counts. CDR3 amino acids: CASSSQGSSYNEQFF. DNA of the CDR3: TGTGCCAGCAGCTCCCAGGGGAGCTCCTACAATGAGCAGTTCTTC. The chain joins TRBV7-8 to TRBJ2-1; D perhaps matches TRBD1 (6 bases). V dropped 4 bases and J dropped 0 bases, with 10 bases sitting between them. This CDR3 comprises 15 residues. CDR1 SGHVS and CDR2 FQNEAQ come from the germline V gene.

This clonotype was detected ten times or more. The V gene is TRBV7-6, the J gene TRBJ2-3; 8 bases fit TRBD2. V lost 6 bases and J lost 2; bases outside the gene matches: 7. The CDR3 is made up of 15 amino acids. The V gene's germline CDR1 is SGHVS and CDR2 FNYEAQ. Here the CDR3 DNA reads TGTGCCAGCAGGAAAACTAGCGGCTTCACAGATACGCAGTATTTT. Protein sequence: CASRKTSGFTDTQYF. The full variable domain, completed using reference TRBV7-6 and TRBJ2-3, is GAGVSQSPRYKVTKRGQDVALRCDPISGHVSLYWYRQALGQGPEFLTYFNYEAQQDKSGLPNDRFSAERPEGSISTLTIQRTEQRDSAMYRCASRKTSGFTDTQYFGPGTRLTVL.

This rearrangement joins TRBV10-3 to TRBJ1-3, with D possibly TRBD1 on 5 matching bases. Deletions cut 2 bases from V and 8 bases from J, with 16 bases between. Germline CDR1 reads ENHRY; CDR2 reads SYGVKD. This CDR3 has 15 amino acids. CDR3 amino acids: CAISEGTGSGDTIYF. As DNA, the CDR3 is TGTGCCATCAGTGAGGGGACGGGATCTGGGGACACCATATATTTT.

The table lists this clonotype with a few counts. One end of the junction is discordant with germline, which a read error may explain. The CDR3 spells CATRRAGVRDTQYF. Here the CDR3 DNA reads TGTGCCACCAGAAGAGCGGGAGTGAGAGATACGCAGTATTTT. The J gene is TRBJ2-3, the V gene TRBV15, with 8 bases lining up with TRBD2. The CDR3 spans 14 residues. CDR1 LNHNV and CDR2 YYDKDF come from the germline V gene (reference sequence).